These 6 T cell receptor beta chains were all obtained from the same sample, sequenced in a study of T cell responses to AZD1222 COVID-19 vaccine (dated by TCRdb to the early 2020s). Library method: the immunoSEQ multiplex PCR assay. This immuneACCESS table, as held by TCRdb, lists in-frame sequences with V and J called but not all clones. Of the missing ones, under half trace to an unresolved V gene in checked studies; the others have no known cause. This sample gives approximately 120,000 clones in total; approximately 90% of them show up just once. 4.5% of the sample is taken by the ten largest. What the time point label conveys for this sample: baseline before first vaccination. The sequencing used peripheral blood, collected on day 0 of AZD1222 vaccination. The source of these receptors is an adult in good health.

The V gene is TRBV7-9, the J gene TRBJ1-6; D perhaps matches TRBD1 (6 bases). The V and J ends lost 5 bases and 9 bases respectively, with 17 bases between them. The CDR3 loop spans 15 amino acids. CDR1 SEHNR and CDR2 FQNEAQ come from the germline V gene (reference sequence). The CDR3 here is CASSPPGGGRSPLHF. CDR3 in DNA: TGTGCCAGCAGCCCCCCTGGGGGCGGCCGTTCACCCCTCCACTTT.

The chain is built from TRBV15 and TRBJ2-3; D unresolved. Germline-derived CDR1 and CDR2 are LNHNV and YYDKDF (reference sequence). The CDR3 is 14 residues long. V was shortened by 0 bases and J by 5 bases, with 9 bases between the two germline ends. CDR3 in DNA: TGTGCCACCAGCAGAGATAAGTTGGAAGATACGCAGTATTTT. It is translated as CATSRDKLEDTQYF.

V is TRBV5-4 and J is TRBJ2-3; 10 positions agree with TRBD1. There are 16 residues in the CDR3. The V and J ends lost 3 bases and 4 bases, in that order; junction bases with no gene match: 8. Germline V gene data show CDR1 as SGHNT and CDR2 as YYREEE (reference sequence). The CDR3 sequence: CASSSGRGQGADTQYF. In DNA, the CDR3 is TGTGCCAGCAGCTCCGGCCGTGGACAGGGGGCAGATACGCAGTATTTT.

The CDR3 here is CATGVTESSYNEQFF. DNA for the CDR3: TGTGCCACCGGGGTCACCGAGAGCTCCTACAATGAGCAGTTCTTC. The chain recombines TRBV15 with TRBJ2-1; D is unclear. Germline-derived CDR1 and CDR2 are LNHNV and YYDKDF (reference sequence). This CDR3 comprises 15 residues. Trimming pared 8 bases from V and 0 bases from J, leaving 14 bases between.

The CDR3 region has the DNA TGTGCCAGCTCACCCTACAGCCATAGTCGTCCTGAAGCTTTCTTT. Its translation is CASSPYSHSRPEAFF. This chain connects TRBV18 to TRBJ1-1; D not certain. CDR1 is KGHSH and CDR2 is LQKENI in the germline V gene. This CDR3 has 15 amino acids. The V gene lost 3 bases and the J gene lost 6 bases, with 17 bases spanning the gap. Filled out from reference TRBV18 and TRBJ1-1, the complete variable domain reads NAGVMQNPRHLVRRRGQEARLRCSPMKGHSHVYWYRQLPEEGLKFMVYLQKENIIDESGMPKERFSAEFPKEGPSILRIQQVVRGDSAAYFCASSPYSHSRPEAFFGQGTRLTVV.

This chain links TRBV5-6 with TRBJ1-1, with D maybe TRBD1 (6 bases). Germline V lookup: CDR1 SGHDT, CDR2 YYEEEE. The CDR3 is 15 amino acids. The ends were cut back, 1 base at V and 1 base at J, with 11 bases in the middle. The CDR3 DNA follows: TGTGCCAGCAGCTTGTTCGACAGGACGAACACTGAAGCTTTCTTT. It codes for CASSLFDRTNTEAFF.